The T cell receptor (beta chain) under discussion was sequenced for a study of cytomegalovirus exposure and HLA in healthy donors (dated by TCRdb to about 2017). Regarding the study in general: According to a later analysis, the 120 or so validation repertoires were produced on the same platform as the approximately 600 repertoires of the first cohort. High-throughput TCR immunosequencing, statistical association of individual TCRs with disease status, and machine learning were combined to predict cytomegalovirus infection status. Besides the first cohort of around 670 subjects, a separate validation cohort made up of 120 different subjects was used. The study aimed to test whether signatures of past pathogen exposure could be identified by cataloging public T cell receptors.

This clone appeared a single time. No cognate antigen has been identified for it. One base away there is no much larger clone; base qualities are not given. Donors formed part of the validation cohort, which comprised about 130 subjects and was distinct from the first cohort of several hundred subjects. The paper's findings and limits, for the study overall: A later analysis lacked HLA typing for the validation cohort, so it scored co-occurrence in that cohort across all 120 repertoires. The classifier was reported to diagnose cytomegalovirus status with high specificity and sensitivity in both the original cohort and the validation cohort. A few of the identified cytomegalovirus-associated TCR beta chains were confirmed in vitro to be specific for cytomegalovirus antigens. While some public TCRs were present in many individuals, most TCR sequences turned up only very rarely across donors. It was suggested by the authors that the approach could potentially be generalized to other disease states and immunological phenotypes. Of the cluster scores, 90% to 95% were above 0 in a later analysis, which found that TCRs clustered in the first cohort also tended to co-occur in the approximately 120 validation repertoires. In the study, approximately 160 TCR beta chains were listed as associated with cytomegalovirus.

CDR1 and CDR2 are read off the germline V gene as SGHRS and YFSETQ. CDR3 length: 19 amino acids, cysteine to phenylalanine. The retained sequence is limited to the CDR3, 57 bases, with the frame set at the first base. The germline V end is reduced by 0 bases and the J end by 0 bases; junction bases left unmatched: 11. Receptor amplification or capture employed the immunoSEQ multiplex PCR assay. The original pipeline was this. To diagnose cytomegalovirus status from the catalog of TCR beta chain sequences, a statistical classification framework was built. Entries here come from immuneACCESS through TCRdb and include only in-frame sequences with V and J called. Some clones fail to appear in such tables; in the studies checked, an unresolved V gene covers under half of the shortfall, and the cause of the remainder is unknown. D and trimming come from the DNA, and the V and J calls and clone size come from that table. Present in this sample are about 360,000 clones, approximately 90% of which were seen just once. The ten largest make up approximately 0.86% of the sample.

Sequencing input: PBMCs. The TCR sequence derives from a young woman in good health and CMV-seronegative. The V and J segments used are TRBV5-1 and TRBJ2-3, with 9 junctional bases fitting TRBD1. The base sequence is TGCGCCAGCAGCTTGGCCCAACAGGGGGCGTATGATAGCACAGATACGCAGTATTTT. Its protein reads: CASSLAQQGAYDSTDTQYF.